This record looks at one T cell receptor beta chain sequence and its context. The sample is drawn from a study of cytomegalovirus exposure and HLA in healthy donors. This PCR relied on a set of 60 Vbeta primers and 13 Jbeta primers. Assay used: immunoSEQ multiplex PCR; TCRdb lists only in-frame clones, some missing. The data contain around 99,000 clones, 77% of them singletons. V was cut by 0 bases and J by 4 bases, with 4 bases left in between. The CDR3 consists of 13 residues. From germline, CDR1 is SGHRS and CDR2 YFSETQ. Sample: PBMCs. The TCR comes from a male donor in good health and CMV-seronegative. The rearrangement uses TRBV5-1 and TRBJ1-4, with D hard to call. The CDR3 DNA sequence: TGCGCCAGCAGCTTGGACGGTAATGAAAAACTGTTTTTT. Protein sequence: CASSLDGNEKLFF.